Below are 3 T cell receptor beta chains sequenced from a single sample in a study of cytomegalovirus exposure and HLA in healthy donors. PCR primers comprised 60 Vbeta and 13 Jbeta primers. Profiled with immunoSEQ multiplex PCR; TCRdb holds only in-frame clones, not every one. The data hold over 150,000 clones, with roughly four fifths observed a single time. Sequencing was done on a sample of PBMCs. These receptors all come from a man aged 45-65 years in good health and CMV-seropositive.

This clone was recorded once. The chain couples TRBV5-4 to TRBJ2-5; 11 positions agree with TRBD1. Germline CDR1 reads SGHNT; CDR2 reads YYREEE (reference sequence). CDR3 size: 16 residues. The ends lost 4 bases at V and 4 bases at J; junction bases unmatched: 9. The DNA for the CDR3 is TGTGCCAGCAGCACCAGGACAGGGGGCTCCGGAGAGACCCAGTACTTC. It codes for CASSTRTGGSGETQYF.

This clone was recorded only once. The CDR3 loop is CATRRDRGYSDEKLFF. The CDR3 DNA sequence: TGTGCCACGCGCCGGGACAGGGGATATTCCGATGAAAAACTGTTTTTT. V is TRBV5-8 and J is TRBJ1-4, with TRBD1 matching over 10 bases. The CDR3 contains 16 residues. J was trimmed by 6 bases and V by 9 bases; bases with no gene match: 14. Germline values: CDR1 SGHTS, CDR2 YDEGEE.

The chain couples TRBV7-2 to TRBJ2-3; 7 bases line up with TRBD1. Germline values: CDR1 SGHTA, CDR2 FQGNSA. The CDR3 extends over 14 amino acids. V dropped 3 bases and J dropped 4; count of bases not matched to a gene: 4. The CDR3 sequence is CASSFQGVADTQYF. The CDR3 DNA sequence: TGTGCCAGCAGCTTCCAGGGGGTGGCAGATACGCAGTATTTT.